The present TCR beta chain was sequenced within a study of T cell responses to AZD1222 COVID-19 vaccine. Germline V gives CDR1 KGHDR, CDR2 SFDVKD. The CDR3 contains 13 residues. With 3 bases removed from V and 0 bases from J, the gap between germline ends came to 4 bases. Sequencing was performed with immunoSEQ multiplex PCR; in TCRdb, only in-frame clones are kept and a portion is missing. The repertoire holds around 140,000 clones, with 80% to 90% as singletons. The chain employs TRBV24-1 and TRBJ1-1; no definite D call. Sequenced here: peripheral blood, sampled on day 0 of AZD1222 vaccination. The sequence was collected from an adult in good health. DNA of the CDR3: TGTGCCACCAGTGATGGCCTGAACACTGAAGCTTTCTTT. Its protein is CATSDGLNTEAFF.